Following are 3 T cell receptor beta chains from one sample sequenced in a study of blood T cell repertoires in COVID-19. Only in-frame clones appear in the TCRdb table, and some are missing; sequencing was by immunoSEQ multiplex PCR. The sample lists about 330,000 clones, about 82% seen once, with around 1.6% in the top ten. The sample was peripheral blood. The receptors shown here come from a woman between 45 and 65 years old with acute or convalescent COVID-19.

The genes are TRBV5-8 and TRBJ1-4; the D is unclear. The CDR3 loop spans 14 amino acids. Germline assignment: CDR1 SGHTS and CDR2 YDEGEE. Trimming took off 1 base at V and 7 bases at J, with 11 bases between the two ends. The CDR3 loop reads CASSLRGWGEKLFF. The CDR3 DNA follows: TGTGCCAGCAGCTTGAGAGGGTGGGGTGAAAAACTGTTTTTT.

The CDR3 loop is CSVGVAGGDEQFF. DNA for the CDR3: TGCAGCGTTGGGGTAGCGGGAGGGGATGAGCAGTTCTTC. The J gene is TRBJ2-1, the V gene TRBV29-1, with 11 positions matching TRBD2. The CDR3 sequence is 13 residues long. The V and J ends lost 4 bases and 8 bases, in that order; junction bases with no gene match: 4. Looked up from germline, CDR1 is SQVTM and CDR2 is ANQGSEA.

J is TRBJ2-5 and V is TRBV9; tentatively, D is TRBD1 (5 bases). The CDR3 consists of 13 residues. The germline V gene has CDR1 SGDLS and CDR2 YYNGEE. V lost 3 bases and J lost 2, with 8 bases in between. The CDR3 here is CASSEDSQETQYF. The DNA of the CDR3 is TGTGCCAGCAGCGAAGACAGTCAAGAGACCCAGTACTTC.